The entry below describes one TCR beta chain. Profiled with immunoSEQ multiplex PCR; TCRdb holds only in-frame clones, not every one. The table has 200,000 to 250,000 clones, nearly 90% seen once. This sample was taken from a study of blood T cell repertoires in COVID-19. Overall study context: PBMCs, B-cell-depleted T cells, or T cells provided the cDNA or gDNA that made up the material.

This CDR3 is built from 15 residues. The germline V gene has CDR1 GTSNPN and CDR2 SVGIG (reference sequence). Between the trimmed V and J ends, which lost 0 bases and 4 bases, there was a span of 15 bases. The receptor was derived from a man aged 30 to 39 who had been exposed to COVID-19. Sequencing input: PBMCs or T cells enriched from blood (not recorded which). The chain recombines TRBV30 with TRBJ1-1; D unclear. The CDR3 DNA is TGTGCCTGGAGTGTACGTGTGGAGGGTGGCACTGAAGCTTTCTTT. This translates into CAWSVRVEGGTEAFF.